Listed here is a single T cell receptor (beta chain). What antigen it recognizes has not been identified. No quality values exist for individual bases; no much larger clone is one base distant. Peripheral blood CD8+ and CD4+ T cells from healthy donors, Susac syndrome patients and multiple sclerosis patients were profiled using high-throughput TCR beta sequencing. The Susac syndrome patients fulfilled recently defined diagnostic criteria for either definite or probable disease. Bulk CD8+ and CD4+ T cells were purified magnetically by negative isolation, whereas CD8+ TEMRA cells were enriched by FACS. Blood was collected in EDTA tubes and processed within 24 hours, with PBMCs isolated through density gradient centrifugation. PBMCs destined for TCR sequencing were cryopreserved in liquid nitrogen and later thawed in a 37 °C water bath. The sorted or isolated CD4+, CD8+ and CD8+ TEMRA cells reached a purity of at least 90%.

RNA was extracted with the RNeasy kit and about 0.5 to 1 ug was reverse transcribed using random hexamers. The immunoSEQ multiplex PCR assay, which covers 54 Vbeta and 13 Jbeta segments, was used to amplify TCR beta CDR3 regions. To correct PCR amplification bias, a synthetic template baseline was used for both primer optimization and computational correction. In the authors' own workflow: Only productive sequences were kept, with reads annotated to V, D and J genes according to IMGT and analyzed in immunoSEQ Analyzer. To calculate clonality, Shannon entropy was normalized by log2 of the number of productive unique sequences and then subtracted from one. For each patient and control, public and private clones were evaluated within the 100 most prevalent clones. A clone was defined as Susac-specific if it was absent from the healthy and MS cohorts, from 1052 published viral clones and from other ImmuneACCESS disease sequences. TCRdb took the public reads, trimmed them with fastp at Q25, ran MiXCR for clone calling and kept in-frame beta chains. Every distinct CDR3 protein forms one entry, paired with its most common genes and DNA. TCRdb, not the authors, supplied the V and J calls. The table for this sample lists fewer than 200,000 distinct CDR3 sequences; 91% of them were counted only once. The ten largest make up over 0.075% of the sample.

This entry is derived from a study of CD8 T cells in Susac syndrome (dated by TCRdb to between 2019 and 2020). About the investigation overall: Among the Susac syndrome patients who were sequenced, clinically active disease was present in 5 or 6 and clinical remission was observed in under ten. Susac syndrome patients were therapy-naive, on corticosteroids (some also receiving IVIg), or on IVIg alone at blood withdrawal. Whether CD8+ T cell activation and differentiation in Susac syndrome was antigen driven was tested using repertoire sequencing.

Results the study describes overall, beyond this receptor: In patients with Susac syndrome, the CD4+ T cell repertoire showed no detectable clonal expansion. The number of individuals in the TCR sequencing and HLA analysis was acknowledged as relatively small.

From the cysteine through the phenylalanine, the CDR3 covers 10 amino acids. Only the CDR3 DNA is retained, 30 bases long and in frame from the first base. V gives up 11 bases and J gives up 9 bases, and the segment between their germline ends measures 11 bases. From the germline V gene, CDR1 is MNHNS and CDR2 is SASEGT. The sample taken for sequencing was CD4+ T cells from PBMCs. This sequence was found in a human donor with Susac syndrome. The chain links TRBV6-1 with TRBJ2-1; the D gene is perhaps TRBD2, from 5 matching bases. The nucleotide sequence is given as TGTGCCTCCGCCCTAGCTGAGCAGTTCTTC. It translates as CASALAEQFF.